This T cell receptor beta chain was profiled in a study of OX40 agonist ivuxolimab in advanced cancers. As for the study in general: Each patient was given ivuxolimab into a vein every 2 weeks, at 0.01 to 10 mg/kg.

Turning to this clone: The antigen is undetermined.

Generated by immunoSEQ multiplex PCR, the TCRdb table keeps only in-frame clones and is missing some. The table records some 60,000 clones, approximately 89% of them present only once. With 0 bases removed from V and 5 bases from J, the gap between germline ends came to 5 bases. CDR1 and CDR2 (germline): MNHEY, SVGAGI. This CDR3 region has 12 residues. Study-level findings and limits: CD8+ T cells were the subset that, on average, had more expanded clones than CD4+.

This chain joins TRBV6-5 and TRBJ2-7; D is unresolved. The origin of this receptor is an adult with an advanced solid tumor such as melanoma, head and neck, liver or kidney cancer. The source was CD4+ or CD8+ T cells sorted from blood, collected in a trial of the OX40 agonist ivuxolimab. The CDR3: CASSYSRHEQYF. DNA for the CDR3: TGTGCCAGCAGTTACTCTCGTCACGAGCAGTACTTC.